This T cell receptor (beta chain) appears in the sequencing data of a study of identical twins (TCRdb year 2016). About the full investigation: To test whether fetal clonotypes persist, this study deep-sequenced TCR alpha and beta repertoires from monozygotic twins, from unrelated adults of various ages, and from cord blood. To rule out contamination, replicate twin experiments were performed at different times with different library preparation protocols.

Trimming takes 7 bases off V and 4 bases off J; junction bases not matched to a gene: 4. As encoded in the germline V gene, CDR1 is MDHEN while CDR2 is SYDVKM. The CDR3 covers 13 residues, taking in both the cysteine and the phenylalanine. Only CDR3 DNA remains: 39 bases, in frame from the first base. This clonotype has more than one count but fewer than ten. Its antigen is currently not known. Base qualities are not provided; no much larger clone lies one nucleotide away. Study-level results and caveats: Abundant cord blood beta clonotypes had fewer insertions, young adult naive repertoires showed a similar but weaker trend, and memory repertoires showed no such trend. Excess twin sharing in beta out-of-frame sequences was weaker because fewer shared sequences lowered the signal-to-noise ratio. Out-of-frame TCR alpha sequences shared between twins showed an excess of low generation-probability sequences compared with coincidental sharing between unrelated individuals. Invariant T cells such as MAIT and iNKT could partly confound zero-insertion analyses, though diverse VJ usage argued against this for most clonotypes. Because the same donors could not be followed over many years, the conclusions depended on cross-sectional statistical analysis. In monozygotic twins, out-of-frame TCR alpha sharing was systematically underestimated by recombination models, although the models agreed with sharing between unrelated individuals.

The method behind the library was 5' RACE. TCRdb names Illumina HiSeq 2000 as the instrument used. Template switching added a universal primer binding site, and the final cDNA carried a unique molecular identifier that allowed TCR cDNA molecules to be counted accurately. First-strand cDNA for TCR alpha and beta chains was synthesized from specific primers in the conserved constant-segment region. To control for contamination, each cDNA library was double barcoded with a SMART-Mk sample barcode plus Illumina barcodes. Two successive PCR steps introduced TruSeq adapter sequences along with Illumina sample barcodes. The TCR alpha and beta cDNA libraries were sequenced on the Illumina HiSeq platform using custom primers. For the original study's pipeline: Raw reads were processed with MiGEC to extract unique molecular identifiers, and MiXCR was used to determine CDR3 positions. Recombination models were inferred per individual with the repgenHMM and IGoR tools using an EM algorithm. The analysis of shared clonotypes was done with the tcR package in R, with sharing normalized by the product of cloneset sizes. To study raw recombination without the effects of thymic and clonal selection, out-of-frame nonproductive sequences were analyzed. TCRdb's own reprocessing of the public reads used fastp at Q25 and MiXCR and kept productive beta chains. Identical CDR3 proteins give one entry, which carries the most common genes and DNA. For this entry, the V and J calls and clone size follow TCRdb and not the study's own pipeline. The sample table lists about 240,000 distinct CDR3 sequences, over 9.5% of them with a count of one. The ten largest make up about 3.9% of the sample.

Every donor was a healthy Caucasian. Three pairs of female monozygotic twins, all aged roughly 18 to 30 years, were included in the twin cohort. Using Miltenyi CD45RO+ enrichment and human naive T-cell isolation kits, memory (CD45RO+) and naive T cells were isolated from PBMC. These data also featured in a second study, about yellow fever vaccine responses in identical twins. The second investigation adds: According to the authors, in identical twins the way T cells responded to vaccination appeared partly convergent and partly personalized. Focusing on identical twins, the study followed the T cell clones that responded to the vaccine, and did so with precision.

Recombination joined TRBV28 with TRBJ2-1; 7 bases in the junction line up with TRBD1. This clonotype was sampled from a young woman in good health. The specimen sequenced was memory (CD45RO+) T cells sorted from blood. This specimen's cell subset or site label, interpreted: CD45RO+ enriched T cells. The nucleotides are TGTGCCAGCACCGGACAGGCTTACAATGAGCAGTTCTTC. It translates to CASTGQAYNEQFF.